This T cell receptor (beta chain) is from a study of regulatory T cells in long-lasting Graves disease. Points from the study as a whole: Newly diagnosed patients shared about a thousand public clonotypes; persistent patients shared about 2,700.

CDR1 and CDR2 (germline): LGHNT, FRNRAP. The V end lost 6 bases, the J end lost 9 bases, and 12 bases lay between the germline ends. CDR3 length equals 12 residues. Time point in this sample: newly diagnosed GD, antithyroid drugs for less than 3 months. Making the TCR library involved RNA that had been extracted from PBMCs. Patients of an endocrinology department in Xi'an, China, were included. The EDTA tubes were filled with about 9 milliliters of drawn peripheral blood. This clonotype was seen a handful of times. Its antigen is currently unknown. Arm-PCR with iRepertoire HTBI primers amplified the CDR3 regions for these TCR beta libraries. TCRdb used MiXCR to reprocess the multiplex PCR reads, holding one entry per CDR3 protein. The table has around 420,000 distinct CDR3 sequences, around 15% seen once.

The rearrangement uses TRBV12-5 and TRBJ2-1; D not certain. This TCR was sampled from a female donor with Graves disease. Sequences were derived from peripheral blood mononuclear cells (PBMCs), sampled at new diagnosis, from a patient treated with antithyroid drugs. CDR3 DNA: TGTGCTAGTGGGCAAGGATCCCCTGAGCAGTTCTTC. Its translation is CASGQGSPEQFF.